This T cell receptor beta chain was found in a study of Ad26.COV2.S vaccination and SARS-CoV-2 variants. Overall study context: Trial arm assignment for the donor was COV1001 Ad26.COV2.S. Ad26.COV2.S shots went into the muscle once or twice, 56 days apart.

Treatment described: 15 to 20 received Ad26.COV2.S at low or high dose, single or two shots; 5 received placebo; per-sample allocation not given. On day 63 after the first injection, vaccine and placebo recipients gave samples. The study used a vaccine consisting of an Ad26 vector that expressed Wuhan-strain SARS-CoV-2 spike. The CDR3 is 15 amino acids. V was cut by 0 bases and J by 5 bases, with 12 bases left in between. Germline assignment: CDR1 SGDLS and CDR2 YYNGEE. Assay used: immunoSEQ multiplex PCR; TCRdb lists only in-frame clones, some missing. Among 360,000 or so clones, 70% to 90% were seen once, and the ten largest hold 1.9%.

V usage is TRBV9 and J usage is TRBJ2-1; possibly TRBD1 or TRBD2 for D (6 bases each). The TCR was taken from a person between 18 and 65 years old who received the Ad26.COV2.S COVID-19 vaccine or a placebo. Sequenced here: peripheral blood, sampled in a trial of Ad26.COV2.S vaccine versus placebo. As DNA, the CDR3 is TGTGCCAGCAGCGTAGCGGGGGCTATCAACAATGAGCAGTTCTTC. It is translated as CASSVAGAINNEQFF.